A selection of T cell receptor beta chains follows, all from one sample in a study of blood T cell repertoires in COVID-19. Some clones are missing from TCRdb's copy, which holds only in-frame ones; the method was immunoSEQ multiplex PCR. The profile covers 300,000 to 450,000 clones, with more than 85% appearing a single time and 3% taken by the ten largest. Sequenced material: peripheral blood. These receptor sequences come from a human donor in a cohort sampled during active COVID-19. CDR3s include the opening cysteine and the closing phenylalanine or tryptophan. A D gene is named only where the DNA matches it firmly. Expanded clones get a size class; other rows say once, few or many, or leave the size out.

V gene,CDR3 length,D gene,J gene,clone size,CDR3 protein,CDR3 DNA
TRBV7-8,14,-,TRBJ2-1,-,CASSPASFYNEQFF,TGTGCCAGCAGCCCAGCGAGTTTCTACAATGAGCAGTTCTTC
TRBV6-1,15,TRBD2,TRBJ2-1,-,CASSEGTSEGNEQFF,TGTGCCAGCAGTGAAGGGACTAGCGAGGGGAATGAGCAGTTCTTC
TRBV2,17,TRBD1,TRBJ2-7,-,CASSEGIRDRASYEQYF,TGTGCCAGCAGTGAAGGGATCCGGGACAGGGCCTCCTACGAGCAGTACTTC
TRBV24-1,17,-,TRBJ2-6,-,CATSQGQELSGANVLTF,TGTGCCACCAGTCAGGGCCAGGAACTCTCTGGGGCCAACGTCCTGACTTTC
TRBV5-4,14,-,TRBJ2-7,few,CASSWMDREGEQYF,TGTGCCAGCAGCTGGATGGACAGGGAGGGCGAGCAGTACTTC
TRBV7-2,16,TRBD2,TRBJ2-5,-,CASSLASLAGQETQYF,TGTGCCAGCAGCTTAGCTTCTTTAGCGGGGCAAGAGACCCAGTACTTC
TRBV6-1,14,TRBD1,TRBJ1-5,-,CASSEGDRFRPQHF,TGTGCCAGCAGTGAAGGGGACAGATTTCGGCCCCAGCATTTT
TRBV4-1,18,TRBD1,TRBJ2-3,-,CASSQKNGTGVGTDTQYF,TGCGCCAGCAGCCAAAAGAATGGGACAGGGGTTGGCACAGATACGCAGTATTTT
TRBV5-1,15,TRBD1,TRBJ1-1,-,CASRIGDRMNTEAFF,TGCGCCAGCAGGATCGGGGACAGGATGAACACTGAAGCTTTCTTT
TRBV5-6,11,-,TRBJ2-7,-,CASTNSYEQYF,TGTGCCAGCACCAACTCCTACGAGCAGTACTTC
TRBV5-1,15,-,TRBJ2-1,-,CASSLGQFSYNEQFF,TGCGCCAGCAGCCTAGGACAGTTCTCCTACAATGAGCAGTTCTTC
TRBV6-4,17,TRBD2,TRBJ2-1,-,CASSDSGLAGGYNEQFF,TGTGCCAGCAGTGACTCGGGACTAGCGGGGGGGTACAATGAGCAGTTCTTC
TRBV16,15,-,TRBJ1-3,-,CASSQSSPSGNTIYF,TGTGCCAGCAGCCAATCTTCTCCCTCTGGAAACACCATATATTTT
TRBV27,14,TRBD2,TRBJ2-7,-,CASSIAGGRYEQYF,TGTGCCAGCAGTATAGCGGGGGGGCGATACGAGCAGTACTTC
TRBV9,14,-,TRBJ1-1,-,CASSLNTDKDQAFF,TGTGCCAGCAGCCTCAACACCGACAAAGATCAAGCTTTCTTT
TRBV9,14,-,TRBJ1-2,-,CASSETLANYGYTF,TGTGCCAGCAGCGAGACACTTGCTAACTATGGCTACACCTTC
TRBV27,15,-,TRBJ1-1,once,CASSLSYRVDTEAFF,TGTGCCAGCAGTTTATCGTACAGGGTTGACACTGAAGCTTTCTTT
TRBV12-3/TRBV12-4,11,-,TRBJ1-2,-,CASSFIRVVTF,TGTGCCAGCAGTTTTATCAGGGTTGTCACCTTC
TRBV20-1,11,-,TRBJ2-7,-,CSASPLTQQYF,TGCAGTGCTAGCCCTCTAACTCAGCAGTACTTC
TRBV6-5,14,TRBD1,TRBJ2-5,-,CASSNDRGRETQYF,TGTGCCAGCAGTAACGACAGGGGGAGGGAGACCCAGTACTTC
TRBV5-8,15,TRBD2,TRBJ2-7,-,CASSLARAGWYEQYF,TGTGCCAGCAGCTTGGCCCGAGCGGGGTGGTACGAGCAGTACTTC
TRBV10-3,14,TRBD1,TRBJ2-3,once,CAISRDRVDDTQYF,TGTGCCATCAGCCGGGACAGGGTAGATGATACGCAGTATTTT
TRBV5-1,15,TRBD1,TRBJ1-4,-,CASSLGQGSNEKLFF,TGCGCCAGCAGCTTGGGACAGGGCTCTAATGAAAAACTGTTTTTT
TRBV29-1,14,-,TRBJ1-2,-,CSVEGLGGDYGYTF,TGCAGCGTGGAGGGCCTGGGGGGAGACTATGGCTACACCTTC
TRBV28,15,-,TRBJ1-1,-,CASSLSRQGGTEAFF,TGTGCCAGCAGTTTATCCCGGCAGGGAGGGACTGAAGCTTTCTTT
TRBV19,16,-,TRBJ1-5,-,CASTFNVRDSNQPQHF,TGTGCCAGTACCTTTAACGTGAGGGATAGCAATCAGCCCCAGCATTTT
TRBV30,13,-,TRBJ1-5,-,CAWSGPGGKPQHF,TGTGCCTGGAGTGGGCCTGGGGGGAAGCCCCAGCATTTT
TRBV27,14,-,TRBJ1-1,-,CASSFGGMNTEAFF,TGTGCCAGCAGTTTTGGAGGCATGAACACTGAAGCTTTCTTT
TRBV21-1,15,-,TRBJ2-1,few,CASEGVERPGNEQFF,TGTGCCAGCGAGGGGGTGGAAAGACCAGGGAATGAGCAGTTCTTC
TRBV5-1,16,TRBD2,TRBJ2-1,-,CASSEVLAGGSGEQFF,TGCGCCAGCAGCGAAGTACTAGCGGGGGGGAGTGGTGAGCAGTTCTTC
TRBV10-3,16,TRBD1,TRBJ1-5,once,CAISDGGGTGSQPQHF,TGTGCCATCAGTGATGGGGGGGGGACAGGGAGTCAGCCCCAGCATTTT
TRBV7-3,14,-,TRBJ2-4,-,CASSLILAKNIQYF,TGTGCCAGCAGCTTAATCCTAGCCAAAAACATTCAGTACTTC
TRBV21-1,16,-,TRBJ1-1,-,CASSKALQAQNTEAFF,TGTGCCAGCAGCAAAGCCCTACAGGCACAGAACACTGAAGCTTTCTTT
TRBV3-1/TRBV3-2,12,-,TRBJ2-1,-,CASSQERSGQFF,TGTGCCAGCAGCCAAGAGCGGTCCGGGCAGTTCTTC
TRBV9,17,-,TRBJ1-3,few,CASSAGVPTWNGNTIYF,TGTGCCAGCAGCGCCGGGGTCCCTACCTGGAATGGAAACACCATATATTTT
TRBV6-1,15,TRBD1,TRBJ1-6,-,CASSDGGQYNSPLHF,TGTGCCAGCAGTGACGGGGGACAGTATAATTCACCCCTCCACTTT
TRBV7-8,17,TRBD2,TRBJ2-7,-,CASSLRSVTGTRHEQYF,TGTGCCAGCAGCTTAAGGTCGGTAACCGGGACTAGACACGAGCAGTACTTC
TRBV5-1,16,-,TRBJ1-3,once,CASSPGGLTGGNTIYF,TGCGCCAGCAGCCCGGGAGGCCTAACTGGAGGGAACACCATATATTTT
TRBV11-3,13,-,TRBJ1-1,-,CASSLVAHTEAFF,TGTGCCAGCAGCTTAGTGGCTCACACTGAAGCTTTCTTT
TRBV11-2,17,TRBD2,TRBJ2-3,-,CASSSVTSAAGEDTQYF,TGTGCCAGCAGCTCAGTGACTAGCGCGGCCGGCGAGGATACGCAGTATTTT
TRBV10-3,14,TRBD2,TRBJ2-1,-,CAIGIAGGYNEQFF,TGTGCCATCGGTATAGCGGGAGGCTACAATGAGCAGTTCTTC
TRBV19,14,-,TRBJ2-1,-,CASSRKRSYNEQFF,TGTGCCAGTAGTAGGAAGCGGTCCTACAATGAGCAGTTCTTC
TRBV7-2,13,-,TRBJ2-5,-,CASSLDREETQYF,TGTGCCAGCAGCTTAGACCGGGAGGAGACCCAGTACTTC
TRBV6-4,18,-,TRBJ1-5,-,CASSDSGPAQEINQPQHF,TGTGCCAGCAGTGACTCCGGGCCGGCACAGGAAATCAATCAGCCCCAGCATTTT